The 17 T cell receptor beta chains below all came from one sample that was sequenced in a study of OX40 agonist ivuxolimab in advanced cancers. The assay was immunoSEQ multiplex PCR, and TCRdb's table has in-frame clones only and misses some. The sample has under 200,000 clones; approximately 94% are singletons. The material sequenced was CD4+ or CD8+ T cells sorted from blood, taken in a trial of the OX40 agonist ivuxolimab. These TCRs come from an adult with an advanced solid tumor such as melanoma, head and neck, liver or kidney cancer.

The chain combines TRBV9 with TRBJ2-7, with D possibly TRBD1 on 6 matching bases. Trimming left V 2 bases short and J 2 bases short, with 20 bases between. Germline assignment: CDR1 SGDLS and CDR2 YYNGEE. This CDR3 contains 17 residues. In DNA form, the CDR3 reads TGTGCCAGCAGCGTCCAGCGGACAGTGAGGGGGACCTACGAGCAGTACTTC. It is translated as CASSVQRTVRGTYEQYF.

The genes are TRBV19 and TRBJ1-4; TRBD1 aligns across 8 bases. CDR3 length equals 15 residues. Germline CDR1 and CDR2: LNHDA and SQIVND (reference sequence). Losses at the gene ends were 4 bases for V and 7 bases for J; bases not matched to a gene: 8. The CDR3 protein is CASSTDRAMSEKLFF. The DNA for the CDR3 is TGTGCCAGTAGTACGGACAGGGCGATGAGTGAAAAACTGTTTTTT.

This clone was counted a single time. The DNA of the CDR3 is TGTGCCAGCAGTTGGAGGCAGGGCCTAGGCACAGATACGCAGTATTTT. Translating gives CASSWRQGLGTDTQYF. The genes are TRBV28 and TRBJ2-3; perhaps D is TRBD1 or TRBD2 (5 bases each). The CDR3 loop spans 16 amino acids. V was clipped by 4 bases and J by 1 base, with 15 bases between them. Germline CDR1 MDHEN, CDR2 SYDVKM.

The J gene is TRBJ1-1, the V gene TRBV6-6; D unclear. Germline V gene data show CDR1 as MNHNY and CDR2 as SVGAGI (reference sequence). CDR3 size: 13 residues. V shed 6 bases and J shed 1 base, with 9 bases lying between them. In DNA form, the CDR3 reads TGTGCCAGCAGCCCACGAGGGAACACTGAAGCTTTCTTT. Translating gives CASSPRGNTEAFF.

The CDR3 reads CASSSYWSFTQYF. The CDR3 DNA follows: TGTGCCAGCAGCTCATACTGGAGCTTTACGCAGTATTTT. The chain has TRBV13 and TRBJ2-3; D gene ambiguous. This CDR3 has 13 residues. Trimming took 4 bases from V and 8 from J, leaving 13 bases between them. Germline V CDR1 and CDR2: PRHDT, FYEKMQ (reference sequence).

This clone was recorded once. The sample contains more than one DNA sequence encoding this CDR3. J is TRBJ1-3 and V is TRBV19; tentative D call: TRBD1 (6 bases). The CDR3 totals 14 residues. Looked up from germline, CDR1 is LNHDA and CDR2 is SQIVND (reference sequence). Trimming took off 2 bases at V and 4 bases at J, with 9 bases between the two ends. The CDR3 is CASSITGRGNTIYF. CDR3 nucleotide sequence: TGTGCCAGTAGTATAACAGGGAGAGGAAACACCATATATTTT.

A single count supports this clone. This chain uses TRBV30 with TRBJ2-2; tentative D call: TRBD1 (5 bases). The CDR3 totals 17 residues. Trimming stripped 3 bases from V and 0 bases from J, with 17 bases between. CDR1 and CDR2 (germline): GTSNPN, SVGIG (reference sequence). The chain's CDR3 is CAWSGDRFEPNTGELFF. The CDR3 DNA reads as TGTGCCTGGAGCGGCGACAGATTCGAACCGAACACCGGGGAGCTGTTTTTT.

The V call is TRBV18, the J call TRBJ2-2; the match to TRBD2 covers 7 bases. The CDR3 is made up of 14 amino acids. The V gene's germline CDR1 is KGHSH and CDR2 LQKENI. Unmatched junction bases numbered 5, after V lost 5 bases and J lost 5 bases. Here the CDR3 DNA reads TGTGCCAGCTCATCATTAGCGGGTACCGGGGAGCTGTTTTTT. Protein sequence: CASSSLAGTGELFF.

This chain joins TRBV19 and TRBJ1-1; D unresolved. Germline assignment: CDR1 LNHDA and CDR2 SQIVND (reference sequence). Trimming stripped 6 bases from V and 7 bases from J, with 15 bases between. The CDR3 is made up of 13 amino acids. The CDR3 loop is CASSLRGLGEAFF. The CDR3 DNA reads as TGTGCCAGTAGCCTGCGAGGGTTGGGTGAAGCTTTCTTT.

V gene TRBV11-2 combines with J gene TRBJ2-1; D tentatively fits TRBD1 or TRBD2 (6 bases each). Trimming removed 8 bases from V and 0 bases from J, with 14 bases in between. Germline CDR1 is SGHAT and CDR2 is FQNNGV. CDR3 length: 15 amino acids. The CDR3 nucleotides are TGTGCCAGCGAAAGGGGGGCCTTCTCCTACAATGAGCAGTTCTTC. Translating it yields CASERGAFSYNEQFF.

This clone was recorded only once. The rearrangement joins TRBV29-1 to TRBJ1-2; 8 bases fit TRBD1. The CDR3 has 12 residues. Germline V gives CDR1 SQVTM, CDR2 ANQGSEA. V shed 5 bases, J shed 6 bases, and the junction held 5 bases outside the gene matches. CDR3 bases: TGCAGCGTTCTCAAGACAGGGGATGGCTACACCTTC. It encodes CSVLKTGDGYTF.

The V call is TRBV11-2, the J call TRBJ2-7, with D possibly being TRBD1 (5 bases). The CDR3 sequence is 16 residues long. Trimming stripped 5 bases from V and 4 bases from J, with 21 bases between. The germline V gene encodes CDR1 SGHAT and CDR2 FQNNGV. This CDR3 is CASSLPLGVVGYEQYF. The CDR3 DNA sequence: TGTGCCAGCAGCCTACCCCTAGGGGTGGTCGGATACGAGCAGTACTTC.

V and J are TRBV6-1 and TRBJ1-4, with TRBD1 matching over 7 bases. The CDR3 has 15 residues. In germline, CDR1 is MNHNS, CDR2 SASEGT. V shed 2 bases, J shed 5 bases, and the junction held 5 bases outside the gene matches. The DNA for the CDR3 is TGTGCCAGCAGTGAAAGGACAGGATTGAATGAAAAACTGTTTTTT. It encodes CASSERTGLNEKLFF.

The J gene is TRBJ2-5, the V gene TRBV11-2; 7 bases fit TRBD1. Germline-derived CDR1 and CDR2 are SGHAT and FQNNGV. The CDR3 is made up of 12 amino acids. V lost 4 bases and J lost 5; bases outside the gene matches: 1. DNA for the CDR3: TGTGCCAGCAGCTCGGACAGGGAGACCCAGTACTTC. Its translation is CASSSDRETQYF.

This chain uses TRBV7-9 with TRBJ1-1; no clear D. The CDR3 contains 14 residues. Between the trimmed V and J ends, which lost 5 bases and 1 base, there was a span of 11 bases. Per the germline V gene, CDR1 is SEHNR and CDR2 is FQNEAQ (reference sequence). This CDR3 reads CASSLGERNTEAFF. In DNA form, the CDR3 reads TGTGCCAGCAGCCTTGGAGAGAGGAACACTGAAGCTTTCTTT.

The chain uses TRBV9 and TRBJ2-1; 11 bases fit TRBD2. The germline V gene encodes CDR1 SGDLS and CDR2 YYNGEE. The CDR3 has 16 amino acids. V trimming: 4 bases; J trimming: 5 bases; junction bases outside the gene matches: 8. The CDR3 DNA is TGTGCCAGCAGCCGACCCACTAGCGGGGGCAACAATGAGCAGTTCTTC. Protein: CASSRPTSGGNNEQFF.

The rearrangement links TRBV18 to TRBJ2-6; 7 bases agree with TRBD2. The germline V gene encodes CDR1 KGHSH and CDR2 LQKENI. This CDR3 region has 17 residues. Trimming removed 5 bases from V and 0 bases from J; junction bases left unmatched: 7. CDR3: CASSATSDGSGANVLTF. DNA for the CDR3: TGTGCCAGCTCAGCCACTAGCGATGGCTCTGGGGCCAACGTCCTGACTTTC.